This T cell receptor beta chain was sequenced for a study of T cell responses to AZD1222 COVID-19 vaccine (dated by TCRdb to the early 2020s). In terms of the full investigation: TCR sequencing covered over 230 trial participants: approximately 200 given two doses of AZD1222 and 26 given two doses of MenACWY control vaccine. Enrollment into the trials was organized by age into subgroups of 18-55, 56-69 and 70-plus years, and those subgroups contained about 150, 27 and 61 TCR-sequenced participants, respectively.

This sample's time point label indicates: sample from adult after SARS-CoV-2 infection, after symptom onset. A couple of convalescent COVID-19 patients, sampled after symptom onset from adults with prior SARS-CoV-2 infection, were also TCR-sequenced for comparison. CDR1 and CDR2 are read off the germline V gene (reference sequence) as SGHNT and YYREEE. Between the V and J ends, shortened by 4 bases and 5 bases respectively, the junction contains 15 bases. From the cysteine up to the phenylalanine, the CDR3 has a length of 14 residues. Only the CDR3 portion is preserved as DNA: 42 bases, with reading frame beginning at the first base. The CDR3 regions of human TCRbeta chains were analyzed by immunosequencing. As for how the authors treated the data: TCRs in the repertoires were matched against a reference library of SARS-CoV-2-specific TCRs that had been generated with the MIRA antigen-specificity platform. Breadth was defined as the fraction of unique TCRs that were SARS-CoV-2-associated, and depth was defined as the fraction of total T cells that were SARS-CoV-2-associated. Using the MIRA data, each spike-specific TCR was assigned both to the spike region to which the TCR was reactive and to a CD4 or CD8 class. Log10-transformed breadth and depth values were compared by one-way ANOVA with Sidak's multiple comparisons tests. TCRdb took this table from immuneACCESS and kept in-frame rearrangements with V and J called. Such tables lack part of the clones; where checked against another copy, unresolved V genes explain under half of the gap, and the rest is unexplained. D and trimming were read from the DNA, whereas the V and J calls and clone size are those reported in that table. The sample has around 140,000 clones on record, roughly 93% of them singletons. The biggest ten clones account for around 12% of the sample.

What the study reported, not specific to this receptor: A significant rise in spike-specific TCR breadth and depth was observed after two AZD1222 doses relative to day 0 and relative to MenACWY recipients. CD4 TCRs associated with the vaccine covered the entire spike protein, and the dominant responses were in regions 160-218 and 743-854. Participants were mostly white British and included more females than males, and it was suggested by the authors that clonal diversity may have been underestimated. Because no day 14 peak-response samples were available, repertoires were characterized only after the peak T cell response. In the small 56-69-year group, the increase in depth fell short of significance, most likely because of low power. Conclusions about previously exposed vaccinees were limited because only six AZD1222 recipients were SARS-CoV-2 seropositive at baseline. Reportedly, almost half of the unique spike-specific TCRs recognized epitopes lying outside the regions that are mutated in the B.1.351 and B.1.1.7 variants.

With regard to this clone: Its recognized antigen is unknown. No clone much larger than this one lies a single base away; base qualities are absent.

The clonotype originates from an adult who had recovered from COVID-19. The V and J segments used are TRBV5-4 and TRBJ1-2; too little of a D gene remains to name it. The sample here was peripheral blood, taken after recovery from COVID-19. At the DNA level, the sequence is TGTGCCAGCAGCCCGTCAGGAGGTCCGTATGGCTACACCTTC. The resulting protein is CASSPSGGPYGYTF.